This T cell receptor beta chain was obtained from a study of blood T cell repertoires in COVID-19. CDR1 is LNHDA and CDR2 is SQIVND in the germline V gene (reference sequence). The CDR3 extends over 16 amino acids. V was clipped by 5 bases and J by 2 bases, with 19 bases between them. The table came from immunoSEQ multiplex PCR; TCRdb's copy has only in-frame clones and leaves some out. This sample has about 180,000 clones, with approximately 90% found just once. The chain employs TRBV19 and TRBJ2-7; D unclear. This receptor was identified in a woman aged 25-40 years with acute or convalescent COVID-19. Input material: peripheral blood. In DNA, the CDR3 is TGTGCCAGTAGTCTCGCCCTATCGACTCCGACCTACGAGCAGTACTTC. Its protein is CASSLALSTPTYEQYF.